These 32 T cell receptor beta chains originate from one sample sequenced in a study of T-cell memory formation after mild COVID-19. TCRdb ran MiXCR on the 5' RACE reads and lists one entry per CDR3 protein. The table lists roughly 350,000 distinct CDR3 sequences, 21% of them singletons. The sample was PBMCs or a T cell subset sorted from them (not recorded which). The receptors shown here come from an adult woman who had mild COVID-19 (a few samples of this study predate the infection). Cell type and time point are not known.

The chain employs TRBV30 and TRBJ2-1; unclear D gene. V lost 1 base and J 0 bases, leaving 13 bases between the germline ends. The CDR3 spans 16 residues. Germline V gives CDR1 GTSNPN, CDR2 SVGIG (reference sequence). The CDR3 DNA follows: TGTGCCTGGAGTGCTTTCATGGTGGCCTCCTACAATGAGCAGTTCTTC. Its protein product is CAWSAFMVASYNEQFF.

This clonotype was found a few times. V usage is TRBV12-3 or TRBV12-4 and J usage is TRBJ1-6, with TRBD1 identical over 7 bases. CDR3 size: 14 residues. Germline trimming cut 6 bases from V and 6 bases from J; bases unmatched to any gene: 5. CDR3 DNA: TGTGCCAGCAGGTCGGACAGGCTTAATTCACCCCTCCACTTT. Protein: CASRSDRLNSPLHF.

This clonotype was seen many times. The chain links TRBV6-2 or TRBV6-3 to TRBJ1-5, with 10 bases lining up with TRBD1. Germline loops: CDR1 MNHEY, CDR2 SVGEGT. Trimming took 7 bases from V and 0 from J; bases not matched to a gene: 6. The CDR3 consists of 16 residues. In DNA form, the CDR3 reads TGTGCCAGCACCAGTGGGGACAGGGGTAGCAATCAGCCCCAGCATTTT. Protein product: CASTSGDRGSNQPQHF.

J is TRBJ1-2 and V is TRBV10-2; TRBD1 aligns across 7 bases. This CDR3 comprises 14 residues. Germline CDR1 and CDR2: WSHSY and SAAADI. V lost 4 bases and J lost 8; bases outside the gene matches: 10. The CDR3 reads CASSVEGGAEGYTF. The CDR3 DNA follows: TGCGCCAGCAGTGTCGAAGGGGGCGCAGAAGGCTACACCTTC.

This clonotype turned up a few times. The rearrangement uses TRBV5-1 and TRBJ2-1; 7 positions match TRBD2. The CDR3 spans 17 residues. After removal of 2 bases from V and 1 base from J, the junction contained 9 bases not matched to a gene. Germline CDR1 SGHRS, CDR2 YFSETQ. Written as DNA, the CDR3 is TGCGCCAGCAGCTTTGGCGGGCGGGAGAGATCCTACAATGAGCAGTTCTTC. This sequence encodes CASSFGGRERSYNEQFF.

The chain recombines TRBV20-1 with TRBJ2-7; the match to TRBD2 covers 9 bases. The CDR3 covers 14 residues. Germline V gene data show CDR1 as DFQATT and CDR2 as SNEGSKA (reference sequence). V was clipped by 3 bases and J by 5 bases; unmatched bases: 8. The CDR3 nucleotides are TGCAGTGCTAGGGATGCCGGGACTAGCCACGAGCAGTACTTC. Its protein product is CSARDAGTSHEQYF.

This clonotype occurred a few times. The chain combines TRBV11-3 with TRBJ2-1; D is unresolved. The CDR3 runs to 14 residues. CDR1 SGHNT and CDR2 YENEEA come from the germline V gene. V lost 0 bases to trimming and J lost 3 bases, with 6 bases between them. The CDR3 is CASSLDPLYNEQFF. The CDR3 nucleotides are TGTGCCAGCAGCTTAGATCCTCTCTACAATGAGCAGTTCTTC.

The CDR3 loop reads CATSDSGTGAPLYGYTF. The CDR3 coding sequence is TGTGCCACCAGTGATTCCGGGACAGGGGCCCCACTCTATGGCTACACCTTC. The V call is TRBV24-1, the J call TRBJ1-2, with 10 bases that match TRBD1. The J segment lost 4 bases and the V segment lost 2 bases, leaving 9 bases of the junction unmatched. This CDR3 comprises 17 residues. The germline V gene has CDR1 KGHDR and CDR2 SFDVKD.

There are a few counts of this clonotype. V and J are TRBV6-1 and TRBJ1-2; 10 positions agree with TRBD1. This CDR3 contains 15 residues. Trimming removed 6 bases from V and 5 bases from J; junction bases left unmatched: 9. Germline V gene lookup returns CDR1 MNHNS and CDR2 SASEGT. CDR3 in amino acids: CASSFEDRGVYGYTF. CDR3 coding DNA: TGTGCCAGCAGCTTCGAGGACAGGGGGGTATATGGCTACACCTTC.

This clonotype was seen a handful of times. The chain has TRBV29-1 and TRBJ2-2; no clear D. The CDR3 length is 13 residues. Germline V CDR1 and CDR2: SQVTM, ANQGSEA. Trimming took off 5 bases at V and 0 bases at J, with 7 bases between the two ends. For the CDR3, the DNA is TGCAGCGTTTCTATAACGAACACCGGGGAGCTGTTTTTT. This codes for CSVSITNTGELFF.

This clonotype turned up a few times. V and J are TRBV29-1 and TRBJ1-1, with 10 bases matching TRBD1. Trimming removed 5 bases from V and 1 base from J; junction bases left unmatched: 4. This CDR3 has 14 amino acids. Per the germline V gene, CDR1 is SQVTM and CDR2 is ANQGSEA. The CDR3 here is CSVRRQGANTEAFF. As DNA, the CDR3 is TGCAGCGTTCGGCGACAGGGGGCGAACACTGAAGCTTTCTTT.

This clonotype was detected a few times. CDR3 bases: TGTGCCAGCCACCAATACGGGGGCCGCCTTAACTATGGCTACACCTTC. Encoded protein: CASHQYGGRLNYGYTF. The J gene is TRBJ1-2, the V gene TRBV12-3 or TRBV12-4, with D perhaps matching TRBD1 (6 bases). V lost 8 bases, J lost 1 base, and 20 bases lay in between. The CDR3 is made up of 16 amino acids.

This clonotype showed up just a few times. The chain links TRBV20-1 to TRBJ2-7, with D hard to call. The V gene's germline CDR1 is DFQATT and CDR2 SNEGSKA (reference sequence). There are 11 residues in the CDR3. With 6 bases removed from V and 8 bases from J, the gap between germline ends came to 14 bases. CDR3 in DNA: TGCAGTGCCGCCCACGTAGGGAAGCAGTACTTC. This encodes CSAAHVGKQYF.

The chain joins TRBV5-1 to TRBJ1-1; D remains unclear. Trimming cost V 4 bases and J 0 bases, with 10 bases left between them. The CDR3 extends over 14 amino acids. Germline-derived CDR1 and CDR2 are SGHRS and YFSETQ. The CDR3 nucleotides are TGCGCCAGCAGCAAAGAAGTCATGAACACTGAAGCTTTCTTT. Translating it yields CASSKEVMNTEAFF.

This clonotype was counted only a few times. This chain joins TRBV24-1 and TRBJ2-3; maybe TRBD2 (6 bases). V lost 5 bases and J 1 base, leaving 9 bases between the germline ends. CDR3 length: 14 residues. Germline lookup yields CDR1 KGHDR and CDR2 SFDVKD. CDR3 DNA: TGTGCCACCAGTGGACGGAGGGGCACAGATACGCAGTATTTT. Its protein product is CATSGRRGTDTQYF.

The table lists this clonotype with a few counts. The chain has TRBV5-6 and TRBJ2-1, with D tentatively TRBD2 (6 bases). Trimming removed 2 bases at V and 9 bases at J, with 15 bases between. Germline V gene lookup returns CDR1 SGHDT and CDR2 YYEEEE. CDR3 length: 14 amino acids. This chain's CDR3 is CASSLGTPTGEQFF. CDR3 coding DNA: TGTGCCAGCAGCTTAGGGACTCCTACGGGTGAGCAGTTCTTC. Combining the CDR3 with reference TRBV5-6 and TRBJ2-1 gives the whole variable domain DAGVTQSPTHLIKTRGQQVTLRCSPKSGHDTVSWYQQALGQGPQFIFQYYEEEERQRGNFPDRFSGHQFPNYSSELNVNALLLGDSALYLCASSLGTPTGEQFFGPGTRLTVL.

The chain links TRBV24-1 to TRBJ2-7, with 7 bases identical to TRBD1. Losses at the gene ends were 7 bases for V and 3 bases for J; bases not matched to a gene: 2. This CDR3 is 12 amino acids long. Germline lookup yields CDR1 KGHDR and CDR2 SFDVKD. CDR3 in amino acids: CATSGTVYEQYF. CDR3 bases: TGTGCCACCAGCGGGACAGTCTACGAGCAGTACTTC.

V is TRBV7-2 and J is TRBJ2-5; D tentatively fits TRBD1 or TRBD2 (5 bases each). Germline loops: CDR1 SGHTA, CDR2 FQGNSA. The CDR3 is 15 residues long. The germline V and J ends were trimmed by 5 bases and 4 bases, with 17 bases remaining between them. The DNA of the CDR3 is TGTGCCAGCAGCGCCTCGGGGCAAGGCGGAGAGACCCAGTACTTC. This sequence encodes CASSASGQGGETQYF.

This clonotype was counted only a few times. The chain is built from TRBV15 and TRBJ1-5; D unclear. The CDR3 is 12 residues long. Deletions cut 3 bases from V and 5 bases from J, with 5 bases between. Germline V gives CDR1 LNHNV, CDR2 YYDKDF (reference sequence). The CDR3 coding sequence is TGTGCCACCAGCAGGAAGGATCAGCCCCAGCATTTT. This encodes CATSRKDQPQHF.

About this clonotype itself: This may be a read error: a much more frequent sequence differs by one nucleotide. The V gene is TRBV11-1, the J gene TRBJ1-1; D unresolved. Trimming took 2 bases from V and 2 from J, leaving 3 bases between them. The CDR3 runs to 12 residues. Germline CDR1 is SGHAT and CDR2 is FQDESV (reference sequence). The CDR3 nucleotides read TGTGCCAGCAGCTTATTTAACACTGAAGCTTTCTTT. Translating gives CASSLFNTEAFF.

CDR3 DNA: TGTGCCAGCAGCAAAAACCCGGGGGTAAATGAGCAGTTCTTC. This codes for CASSKNPGVNEQFF. The rearrangement joins TRBV21-1 to TRBJ2-1; TRBD1 is taken as the D call from the table, unchecked against the DNA. TRBV21-1 is given as a pseudogene. The CDR3 has 14 amino acids.

This clonotype occurred a few times. J is TRBJ1-2 and V is TRBV4-2; no clear D. CDR3 length: 14 amino acids. V was cut by 3 bases and J by 8 bases, with 16 bases left in between. The germline V gene has CDR1 LGHNA and CDR2 YNFKEQ. This chain's CDR3 is CASSHSTPAGGYTF. The DNA for the CDR3 is TGTGCCAGCAGCCATAGTACCCCGGCGGGGGGCTACACCTTC.

The chain carries TRBV7-2 and TRBJ2-1; TRBD2 aligns across 10 bases. The CDR3 length is 18 residues. Looked up from germline, CDR1 is SGHTA and CDR2 is FQGNSA. V was pared by 1 base and J by 5 bases, with 11 bases of the junction left unmatched. The CDR3 region is CASSLDRFWLAGDNEQFF. CDR3 coding DNA: TGTGCCAGCAGCTTAGACCGGTTTTGGCTAGCGGGAGACAATGAGCAGTTCTTC.

The chain uses TRBV7-2 and TRBJ1-1; no clear D gene. This CDR3 spans 14 amino acids. V was clipped by 0 bases and J by 3 bases, with 8 bases between them. CDR1 and CDR2 (germline): SGHTA, FQGNSA. CDR3 residues: CASSLALMYTEAFF. The CDR3 DNA reads TGTGCCAGCAGCTTAGCCTTAATGTACACTGAAGCTTTCTTT. Combining the CDR3 with reference TRBV7-2 and TRBJ1-1 gives the whole variable domain GAGVSQSPSNKVTEKGKDVELRCDPISGHTALYWYRQSLGQGLEFLIYFQGNSAPDKSGLPSDRFSAERTGGSVSTLTIQRTQQEDSAVYLCASSLALMYTEAFFGQGTRLTVV.

This clonotype was seen a few times. This sequence joins TRBV27 and TRBJ2-5; 8 nucleotides match TRBD2. CDR1 and CDR2 from the germline V gene are MNHEY and SMNVEV (reference sequence). There are 15 residues in the CDR3. V lost 6 bases, J lost 5 bases, and 11 bases stayed unmatched. The CDR3 here is CASRRRGGLMETQYF. CDR3 nucleotides: TGTGCCAGCAGGCGACGGGGGGGCCTAATGGAGACCCAGTACTTC.

This clonotype was observed a few times. The chain is built from TRBV9 and TRBJ1-5; a possible D gene is TRBD1 (5 bases). The CDR3 has 14 amino acids. V lost 4 bases, J lost 7 bases, and 15 bases lay in between. The germline V gene encodes CDR1 SGDLS and CDR2 YYNGEE. CDR3 nucleotides: TGTGCCAGCAGCCCCGGGGGAGCACGCCAGCCCCAGCATTTT. It is translated as CASSPGGARQPQHF.

The chain is built from TRBV5-1 and TRBJ2-7, with a weak D call TRBD1 (5 bases). Deletions cut 6 bases from V and 0 bases from J, with 13 bases between. In germline, CDR1 is SGHRS, CDR2 YFSETQ. The CDR3 sequence is 14 residues long. Written as DNA, the CDR3 is TGCGCCAGCACCCTTGACAGTCTCTCCTACGAGCAGTACTTC. Translating it yields CASTLDSLSYEQYF.

This clonotype was observed a handful of times. The chain employs TRBV30 and TRBJ2-2, with TRBD1 identical over 7 bases. The CDR3 is made up of 13 amino acids. In germline, CDR1 is GTSNPN, CDR2 SVGIG (reference sequence). V gave up 6 bases and J gave up 3 bases; unmatched junction bases: 4. CDR3 bases: TGTGCCTGTTTCGGGACAGACACCGGGGAGCTGTTTTTT. This sequence encodes CACFGTDTGELFF.

The rearrangement links TRBV6-5 to TRBJ1-2; maybe TRBD1 (6 bases). The CDR3 has 15 residues. The germline V gene encodes CDR1 MNHEY and CDR2 SVGAGI. The V end was cut by 0 bases, the J end by 2 bases, with 10 bases between. CDR3 region: CASSYSRGRNYGYTF. The CDR3 nucleotides read TGTGCCAGCAGTTACTCTCGGGGGCGGAACTATGGCTACACCTTC.

This clonotype was counted only a few times. The rearrangement uses TRBV24-1 and TRBJ2-3; D is unresolved. Looked up from germline, CDR1 is KGHDR and CDR2 is SFDVKD. This CDR3 is built from 12 residues. Trimming removed 0 bases at V and 4 bases at J, with 1 base between. Here the CDR3 DNA reads TGTGCCACCAGTGATTTGTCAGATACGCAGTATTTT. This encodes CATSDLSDTQYF.

This clonotype was picked up many times. The gene calls are TRBV27 and TRBJ1-1; D is undetermined. From germline, CDR1 is MNHEY and CDR2 SMNVEV (reference sequence). V was pared by 6 bases and J by 3 bases, with 11 bases between. There are 13 residues in the CDR3. The CDR3 nucleotides are TGTGCCAGCAGGACCACATGGGACACTGAAGCTTTCTTT. Translation gives CASRTTWDTEAFF.

In its sample, this clonotype was seen many times. The V and J genes are TRBV7-6 and TRBJ2-7; D unresolved. Per the germline V gene, CDR1 is SGHVS and CDR2 is FNYEAQ. The CDR3 runs 12 residues. Trimming cost V 5 bases and J 3 bases, with 8 bases left between them. CDR3 coding DNA: TGTGCCAGCAGCCCCCTCGGCTACGAGCAGTACTTC. It yields the protein CASSPLGYEQYF.